This entry features one TCR beta chain sequence. What antigen it recognizes has not been identified. Per-base quality was not reported, and no clone a single base away is much larger than it. One collaborating source in Seattle enrolled patients during active infection and followed them longitudinally through the course of disease. The collaborating institutions used their own protocols to collect whole blood in K2EDTA tubes. For TCRbeta analysis, collaborators shipped samples in one of three forms: frozen whole blood, isolated PBMCs, or DNA extracted from either of those sample types. In the germline V gene, CDR1 corresponds to SGHNT and CDR2 to YENEEA. The CDR3 starts with the cysteine, ends with the phenylalanine, and has 15 residues. CDR3 DNA is the only sequence kept; it has 45 bases, read in frame from the first base. Trimming takes 3 bases off V and 1 base off J; junction bases not matched to a gene: 2.

The source of the sample is a study of blood T cell repertoires in COVID-19 (TCRdb year 2020). Looking at the study overall: Samples from collaborators originated in the United States, Italy and Spain and spanned both the acute and convalescent phases of COVID-19. The material from the prospective study consisted of cDNA or gDNA derived from T cells, B-cell-depleted T cells, or PBMCs. The dataset comprised deeply sampled blood TCRbeta repertoires from subjects exposed to, actively infected with, or recovered from COVID-19. The repertoires were made available in a free public database intended to serve as a resource for research on the immune response to SARS-CoV-2. Samples came from the ongoing ImmuneRACE study (first 160 participants) plus 1,254 subjects from 6 global collaborators. Sample metadata almost always included a de-identified subject ID, COVID-19 status, age in years and sex. Where available, HLA class I and class II types were taken from metadata supplied by the sample provider and were not determined by assay-based typing. Beyond this particular receptor, the publication reports: Clinical and demographic metadata were provided uncurated, with the amount varying by source and participant.

The immunoSEQ Assay, a bias-controlled multiplex PCR, was used to amplify TCRbeta CDR3 regions from genomic DNA. On the authors' methods: Within the assay, amplification of reference gene primers was used to estimate how many nucleated cells each sample contained. To quantify the absolute abundance of each unique TCRbeta CDR3 rearrangement, sequence reads were collapsed and filtered. For each sample, productive Simpson clonality was calculated by taking the square root of Simpson's diversity index across productive rearrangements. As stored in TCRdb, this immuneACCESS dataset retains in-frame rearrangements with V and J assigned. A fraction of the clones does not appear; measured against another copy, unresolved V genes explain less than half of the discrepancy, and the remainder lacks a known reason. From that table come the V and J calls and clone size; the DNA was used to work out D and trimming. The sample table records fewer than 300,000 clones; 80% to 95% of these occur just once. 2.2% of the sample goes to the ten largest clones.

The chain links TRBV11-3 with TRBJ2-1, and 8 junctional nucleotides match TRBD1. This TCR came from a woman between 25 and 40 years old with COVID-19, enrolled during active disease. The material sequenced was peripheral blood. The CDR3 is CASSLTGASYNEQFF. DNA sequence: TGTGCCAGCAGCTTGACAGGGGCTTCCTACAATGAGCAGTTCTTC.